This T cell receptor beta chain was captured in a study of metastatic and nonmetastatic thyroid tumors. Nobody among the patients had been given any treatment before thyroid surgery. The CDR3 contains 14 residues. Per germline, CDR1 GTSNPN and CDR2 SVGIG (reference sequence). TCRdb re-analyzed the PCR reads through MiXCR. The table lists more than 35,000 clones, approximately 15% of them singletons. In the case of this clone: This clone may be a read error of a much larger clone one base away.

Sequenced: blood. The genes are TRBV30 and TRBJ1-1, with TRBD1 as a possible D gene (6 bases). This clonotype originated in a female donor with papillary thyroid cancer or a benign thyroid nodule (not recorded which). Some clones in this sample may be carry-over from other donors' samples. The CDR3 loop reads CAWSKGVGNAEAFF. In nucleotides, the CDR3 is TGTGCCTGGAGCAAGGGGGTTGGGAACGCTGAAGCTTTCTTT.